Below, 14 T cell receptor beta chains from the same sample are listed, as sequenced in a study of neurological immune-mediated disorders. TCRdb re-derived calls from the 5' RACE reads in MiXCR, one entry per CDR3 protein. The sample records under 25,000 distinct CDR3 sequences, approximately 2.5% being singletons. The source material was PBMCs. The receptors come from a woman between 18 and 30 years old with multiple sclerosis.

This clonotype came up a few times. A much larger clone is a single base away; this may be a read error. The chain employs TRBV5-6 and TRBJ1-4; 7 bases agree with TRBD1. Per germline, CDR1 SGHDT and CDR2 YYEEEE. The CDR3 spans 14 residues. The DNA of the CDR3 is TGTGCCAGCAGCCGGACAGGCCTTAATGACAAACTGTTTTTT. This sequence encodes CASSRTGLNDKLFF.

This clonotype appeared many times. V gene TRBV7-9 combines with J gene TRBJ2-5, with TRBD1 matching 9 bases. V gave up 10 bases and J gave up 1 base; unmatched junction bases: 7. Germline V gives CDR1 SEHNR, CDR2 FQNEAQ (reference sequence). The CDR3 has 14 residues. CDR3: CATRDREFQETQYF. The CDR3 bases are TGTGCCACCCGGGACAGGGAATTCCAAGAGACCCAGTACTTC.

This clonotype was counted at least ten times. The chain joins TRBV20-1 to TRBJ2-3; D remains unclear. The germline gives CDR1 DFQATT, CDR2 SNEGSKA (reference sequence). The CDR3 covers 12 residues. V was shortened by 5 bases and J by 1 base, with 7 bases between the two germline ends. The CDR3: CSAVFGTDTQYF. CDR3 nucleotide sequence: TGCAGTGCTGTATTTGGCACAGATACGCAGTATTTT.

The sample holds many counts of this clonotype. CDR3 DNA: TGTGCCAGCACCCCCCGCGGGGGACAGGGGTCCTACGAGCAGTACTTC. Translating it yields CASTPRGGQGSYEQYF. V usage is TRBV7-6 and J usage is TRBJ2-7; 10 nucleotides match TRBD1. Germline CDR1 and CDR2: SGHVS and FNYEAQ. CDR3 length: 16 residues. Germline trimming cut 7 bases from V and 1 base from J; bases unmatched to any gene: 10.

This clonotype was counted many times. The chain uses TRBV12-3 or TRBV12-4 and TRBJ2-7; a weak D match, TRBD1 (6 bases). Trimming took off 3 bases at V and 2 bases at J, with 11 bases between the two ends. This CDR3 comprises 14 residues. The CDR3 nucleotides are TGTGCCAGCAGTTTTTTGGACAGACCCTACGAGCAGTACTTC. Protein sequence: CASSFLDRPYEQYF.

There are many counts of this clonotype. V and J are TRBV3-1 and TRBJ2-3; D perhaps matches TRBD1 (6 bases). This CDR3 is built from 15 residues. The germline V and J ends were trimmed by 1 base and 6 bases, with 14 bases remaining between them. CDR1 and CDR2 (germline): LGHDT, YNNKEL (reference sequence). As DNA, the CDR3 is TGTGCCAGCAGCCAAGGGACAGAGTGGGTGGATACGCAGTATTTT. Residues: CASSQGTEWVDTQYF.

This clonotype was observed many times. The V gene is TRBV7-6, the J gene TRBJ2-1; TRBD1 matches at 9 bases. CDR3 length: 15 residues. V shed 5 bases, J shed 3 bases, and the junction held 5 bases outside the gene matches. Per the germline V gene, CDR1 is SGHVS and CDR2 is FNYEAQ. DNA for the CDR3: TGTGCCAGCAGCATCCGGGACAGGGACTACAATGAGCAGTTCTTC. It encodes CASSIRDRDYNEQFF.

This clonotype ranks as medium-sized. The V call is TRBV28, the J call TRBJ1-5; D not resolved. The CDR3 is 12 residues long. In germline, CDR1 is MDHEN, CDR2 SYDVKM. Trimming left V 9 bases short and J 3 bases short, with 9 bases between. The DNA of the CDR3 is TGTGCCAGTCGCACGTCCAATCAGCCCCAGCATTTT. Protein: CASRTSNQPQHF.

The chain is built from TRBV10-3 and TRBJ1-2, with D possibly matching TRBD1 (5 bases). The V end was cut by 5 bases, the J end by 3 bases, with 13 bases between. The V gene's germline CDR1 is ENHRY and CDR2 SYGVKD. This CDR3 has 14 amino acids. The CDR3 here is CAISQGSLDYGYTF. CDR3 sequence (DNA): TGTGCCATCAGTCAGGGAAGTTTGGACTATGGCTACACCTTC.

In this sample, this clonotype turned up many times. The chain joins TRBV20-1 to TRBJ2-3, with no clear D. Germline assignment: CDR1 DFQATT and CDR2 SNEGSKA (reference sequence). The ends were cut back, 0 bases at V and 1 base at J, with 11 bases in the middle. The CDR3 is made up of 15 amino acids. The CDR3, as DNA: TGCAGTGCTAGAGACCCGGCTTTTGGCACAGATACGCAGTATTTT. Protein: CSARDPAFGTDTQYF.

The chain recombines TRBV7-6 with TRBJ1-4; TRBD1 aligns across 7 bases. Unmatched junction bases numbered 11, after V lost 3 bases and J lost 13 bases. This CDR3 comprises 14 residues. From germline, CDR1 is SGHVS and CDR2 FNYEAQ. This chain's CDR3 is CASSLGAWTGGLFF. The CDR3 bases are TGTGCCAGCAGCTTGGGGGCCTGGACAGGTGGACTGTTTTTT.

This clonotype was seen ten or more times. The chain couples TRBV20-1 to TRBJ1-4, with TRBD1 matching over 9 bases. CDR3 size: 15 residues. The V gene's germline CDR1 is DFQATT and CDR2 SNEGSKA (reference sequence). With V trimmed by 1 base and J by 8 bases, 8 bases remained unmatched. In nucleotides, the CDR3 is TGCAGTGCTAGAGGTTTCGACAGGGGGTACGAAAAACTGTTTTTT. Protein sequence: CSARGFDRGYEKLFF.

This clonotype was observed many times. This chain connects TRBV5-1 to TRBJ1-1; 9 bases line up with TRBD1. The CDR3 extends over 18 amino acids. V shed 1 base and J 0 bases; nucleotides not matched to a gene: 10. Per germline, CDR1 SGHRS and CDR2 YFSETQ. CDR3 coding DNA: TGCGCCAGCAGCTTGTTGGGGACAGGGTTTAATATGAACACTGAAGCTTTCTTT. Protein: CASSLLGTGFNMNTEAFF.

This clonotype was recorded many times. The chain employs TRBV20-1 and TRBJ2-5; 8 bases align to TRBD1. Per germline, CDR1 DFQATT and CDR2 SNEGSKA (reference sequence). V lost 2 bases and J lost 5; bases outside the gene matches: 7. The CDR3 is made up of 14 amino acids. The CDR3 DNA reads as TGCAGTGCTAGACCCCGGACAGGGCCGGAGACCCAGTACTTC. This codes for CSARPRTGPETQYF.